The clone carrying this T cell receptor (beta chain) turned up a few times. Its target is not known. Using a J-beta primer mix together with a sample-barcoded 5' primer, a second PCR was run for 7 to 11 cycles. All samples gave at least 3 million CDR3-containing paired-end reads. TCRdb recomputed calls from the 5' RACE reads with MiXCR, one row per CDR3 protein. The sample holds 600,000 or so distinct CDR3 sequences; around half are singletons and the top ten take approximately 23%. Each donor gave 9.5 to 10 milliliters of peripheral blood. This entry comes from a study of blood T cells in healthy people across ages. The V gene's germline CDR1 is MGHDK and CDR2 SYGVNS. The CDR3 covers 13 residues. The germline V and J ends were trimmed by 1 base and 1 base, with 4 bases remaining between them. Regarding the study as a whole: The authors considered diversity estimates from one million T cells to be underestimates.

The sequence came from a man older than 75 in good health. Sequences were obtained from blood. The chain joins TRBV25-1 to TRBJ1-1; no firm D call. This CDR3 reads CASSEWRNTEAFF. The CDR3 DNA reads TGTGCCAGCAGTGAATGGAGGAACACTGAAGCTTTCTTT.